This is a list of T cell receptor beta chains from one sample in a study of blood T cell repertoires in COVID-19. The repertoire was sequenced with immunoSEQ multiplex PCR; TCRdb's copy has only in-frame clones and lacks some. This sample carries 350,000 to 450,000 clones, more than 75% of them seen once, and the ten largest clones take about 3%. The material sequenced was peripheral blood. The receptors derive from a human donor in a cohort sampled during active COVID-19. Each CDR3 is given with its conserved first and last residue. A D gene is named only where the DNA matches it firmly. Size values are once, few and many counts, or a class for expanded clones, and some rows have none.

clone size	D gene	V gene	CDR3 length	J gene	CDR3 DNA	CDR3 protein
once	-	TRBV3-1/TRBV3-2	13	TRBJ2-5	TGTGCCAGCAGCCTTCCCGGGATGGAGACCCAGTACTTC	CASSLPGMETQYF
-	TRBD1	TRBV9	15	TRBJ2-5	TGTGCCAGCAGCCCTGAACCGACAGGGGTAGAGACCCAGTACTTC	CASSPEPTGVETQYF
-	-	TRBV5-5	12	TRBJ1-1	TGTGCCAGGTTCAGGAGGGGAACTGAAGCTTTCTTT	CARFRRGTEAFF
-	-	TRBV13	14	TRBJ2-5	TGTGCCAGCAGCTCCCGGTCCCGGGTAGAGACCCAGTACTTC	CASSSRSRVETQYF
-	TRBD1	TRBV27	16	TRBJ2-7	TGTGCCAGCAGTTCAATCGGGACAGGGGTGGCCTACGAGCAGTACTTC	CASSSIGTGVAYEQYF
-	TRBD1	TRBV2	14	TRBJ2-7	TGTGCCAGCAGTGATTGGACAGGGGTCTACGAGCAGTACTTC	CASSDWTGVYEQYF
-	TRBD2	TRBV29-1	14	TRBJ2-3	TGCAGCGTGTCCGGGGGGGCAGGCACAGATACGCAGTATTTT	CSVSGGAGTDTQYF
-	-	TRBV7-8	15	TRBJ1-5	TGTGCCAGCAGCTCCAGAGGTCCGGGGAATCAGCCCCAGCATTTT	CASSSRGPGNQPQHF
few	-	TRBV5-1	15	TRBJ1-4	TGCGCCAGCAGCTTGGCGGGACACCCCAATGAAAAACTGTTTTTT	CASSLAGHPNEKLFF
-	TRBD2	TRBV5-1	15	TRBJ2-5	TGCGCCAGCAGCTTGGAAGGCTCCGGGAGGGAGACCCAGTACTTC	CASSLEGSGRETQYF
few	-	TRBV25-1	16	TRBJ2-4	TGTGCCAGCAGTGATTCGGAGGGAGTGGCCAAAAACATTCAGTACTTC	CASSDSEGVAKNIQYF
-	-	TRBV7-3	16	TRBJ2-1	TGTGCCAGCAGCCCAAGTTCAGGGGACGGGTACAATGAGCAGTTCTTC	CASSPSSGDGYNEQFF
-	-	TRBV7-5	15	TRBJ1-4	TGTGCCAAGAGGGCTCGAAGGTCAACTAATGAAAAACTGTTTTTT	CAKRARRSTNEKLFF
few	TRBD1	TRBV5-4	13	TRBJ2-7	TGTGCCAGCAGCTTCGGGACAGCCTACGAGCAGTACTTC	CASSFGTAYEQYF
-	TRBD1	TRBV10-3	14	TRBJ1-5	TGTGCCGCCGCGGGACAGGGGATCAATCAGCCCCAGCATTTT	CAAAGQGINQPQHF
-	TRBD1	TRBV12-3/TRBV12-4	12	TRBJ2-7	TGTGCCAGCAGTAAGGGGGCGTACGAGCAGTACTTC	CASSKGAYEQYF
-	-	TRBV4-1	16	TRBJ1-6	TGCGCCAGCAGCCAAGGACCGAGGATTATTAATTCACCCCTCCACTTT	CASSQGPRIINSPLHF
-	TRBD2	TRBV19	14	TRBJ2-3	TGTGCCAGTAGTAAAAGCGGGGGGGCGGATACGCAGTATTTT	CASSKSGGADTQYF
-	-	TRBV7-2	14	TRBJ1-1	TGTGCCAGCAGCCCCCAAATCGGGGGAACTGAAGCTTTCTTT	CASSPQIGGTEAFF
-	-	TRBV2	14	TRBJ1-1	TGTGCCAGCACCGAGGGAGGGGTGAACACTGAAGCTTTCTTT	CASTEGGVNTEAFF
-	-	TRBV12-1	18	TRBJ2-3	TGTGCCAGCAGCCCCCCCCGGGACAGACGAATCCACACAGATACGCAGTATTTT	CASSPPRDRRIHTDTQYF
-	-	TRBV11-2	13	TRBJ2-5	TGTGCCAGCAGCTTGGGCAGTCAAGAGACCCAGTACTTC	CASSLGSQETQYF
-	TRBD2	TRBV28	13	TRBJ2-1	TGCCGTAGTGGGGGCGGGAGGCCCGGTGAGCAGTTCTTC	CRSGGGRPGEQFF
-	TRBD1	TRBV7-2	15	TRBJ1-2	TGTGCCAGCAGCCTGGACAGGGGGGTAAACTATGGCTACACCTTC	CASSLDRGVNYGYTF
-	-	TRBV7-9	14	TRBJ2-3	TGTGCCAGCAGCTTAGCGATGGAGCCGTATACGCAGTATTTT	CASSLAMEPYTQYF
-	-	TRBV25-1	14	TRBJ2-3	TGTGCCAGCGGCCTCGGAGGGAGCACAGATACGCAGTATTTT	CASGLGGSTDTQYF
-	-	TRBV27	15	TRBJ2-3	TGTGCCACCCCGTGGCAGAAAGTCACCACAGATACGCAGTATTTT	CATPWQKVTTDTQYF
-	-	TRBV7-2	14	TRBJ2-1	TGTGCCAGCAGCTTAATACCTTCCTCGGCGGGGCAGTTCTTC	CASSLIPSSAGQFF
-	-	TRBV6-5	13	TRBJ1-3	TGTGCCAGCAGTTACTCCCAGGGAAACACCATATATTTT	CASSYSQGNTIYF
-	-	TRBV5-1	16	TRBJ2-1	TGCGCCAGCAGCCTGCTACAGGGCAGGGCCTACAATGAGCAGTTCTTC	CASSLLQGRAYNEQFF
-	TRBD1	TRBV18	17	TRBJ2-4	TGTGCCAGCTCCTGGGGACAGGGGGACGCTGCCAAAAACATTCAGTACTTC	CASSWGQGDAAKNIQYF
-	-	TRBV27	12	TRBJ2-2	TGTGCCAGCAGTTTAATGCGTGGGGAGCTGTTTTTT	CASSLMRGELFF
-	TRBD1	TRBV6-5	15	TRBJ2-1	TGTGCCAGCAGTTACTCAAGGACAGGACACAATGAGCAGTTCTTC	CASSYSRTGHNEQFF
-	-	TRBV5-1	15	TRBJ2-2	TGCGCCAGCAGCATAACTAGCAATCCTCCCGGGGAGCTGTTTTTT	CASSITSNPPGELFF
-	TRBD1	TRBV6-6	14	TRBJ1-2	TGTGCCAGCACCTATTCGACAGGGCGGTATGGCTACACCTTC	CASTYSTGRYGYTF
once	-	TRBV7-9	13	TRBJ2-3	TGTGCCAGCAGCACCGAGGGGGCAGATACGCAGTATTTT	CASSTEGADTQYF
-	-	TRBV27	14	TRBJ2-2	TGTGCCAGCAGTTTATCACAGGGAACCGGGGAGCTGTTTTTT	CASSLSQGTGELFF
-	TRBD1	TRBV10-3	14	TRBJ1-2	TGTGCCATCAGTGAGCACAGGGGGCTGGGAGGCTACACCTTC	CAISEHRGLGGYTF
few	-	TRBV4-1	14	TRBJ2-7	TGCGCCAGCAGCCAAGGCAGGGCCACCTACGAGCAGTACTTC	CASSQGRATYEQYF
-	-	TRBV20-1	14	TRBJ2-7	TGCAGTGCTAGTGGGCCGCGGATTGTCTACGAGCAGTACTTC	CSASGPRIVYEQYF
-	-	TRBV18	16	TRBJ1-1	TGTGCCAGCTCACCACTAGGGCCGGGACAGAACACTGAAGCTTTCTTT	CASSPLGPGQNTEAFF
-	TRBD2	TRBV10-3	18	TRBJ2-1	TGTGCCATCAGTGAGTCAATACGCGGCGGGGGCTCCTACAATGAGCAGTTCTTC	CAISESIRGGGSYNEQFF